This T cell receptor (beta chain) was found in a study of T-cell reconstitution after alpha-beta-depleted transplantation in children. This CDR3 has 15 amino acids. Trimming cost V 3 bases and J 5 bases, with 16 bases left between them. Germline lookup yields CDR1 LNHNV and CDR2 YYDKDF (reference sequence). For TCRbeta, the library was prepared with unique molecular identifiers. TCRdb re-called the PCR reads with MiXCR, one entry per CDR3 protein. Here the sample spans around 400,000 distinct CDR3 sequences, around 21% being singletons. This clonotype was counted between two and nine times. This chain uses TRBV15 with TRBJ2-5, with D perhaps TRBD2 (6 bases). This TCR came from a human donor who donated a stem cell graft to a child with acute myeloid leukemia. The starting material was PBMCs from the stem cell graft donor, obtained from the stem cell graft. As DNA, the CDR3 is TGTGCCACCAGCAGTGCGGGGTCCCGCCGGGAGACCCAGTACTTC. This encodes CATSSAGSRRETQYF.